These T cell receptor beta chains were read from a single sample in a study of blood T cell repertoires in COVID-19. Produced via immunoSEQ multiplex PCR; TCRdb's table is partial and in-frame only. The sample holds 200,000 to 250,000 clones, about 81% seen once. Sequenced input: peripheral blood. Source of these receptors: a woman in her 70s with COVID-19, enrolled during active disease. Both conserved end residues are part of each CDR3.

v_gene	j_gene	CDR3aa
TRBV5-6	TRBJ2-7	CASSLGGTRDEQYF
TRBV6-5	TRBJ2-3	CASRRPGSTDTQYF
TRBV25-1	TRBJ2-3	CASSPGQAITDTQYF
TRBV7-2	TRBJ2-7	CASSFTSGDYEQYF
TRBV5-4	TRBJ2-7	CASSHGGQYEQYF
TRBV18	TRBJ2-7	CASSPSRDSYEQYF
TRBV24-1	TRBJ1-2	CATSDSGTDLNYGYTF
TRBV19	TRBJ1-4	CASSTGQIRATNEKLFF
TRBV5-4	TRBJ2-2	CASSVTSGRAATGELFF
TRBV18	TRBJ2-7	CASSQPGQGSYEQYF
TRBV6-5	TRBJ1-5	CASSYTDPRQNQPQHF
TRBV28	TRBJ1-1	CATARGLNTEAFF
TRBV29-1	TRBJ2-1	CSVYGDSYNEQFF
TRBV7-9	TRBJ2-7	CASSIRTSGNYEQYF
TRBV10-3	TRBJ2-5	CAISDATSGSGETQYF
TRBV5-1	TRBJ2-7	CASSFTDRGRVEQYF
TRBV24-1	TRBJ2-7	CATRARSGSHEQYF
TRBV18	TRBJ2-1	CASSLRTGGEEQFF
TRBV7-3	TRBJ1-1	CASSSQGNTEAFF
TRBV7-8	TRBJ2-3	CASSSTVTSQYF
TRBV7-2	TRBJ1-3	CASSLVGTALSGNTIYF
TRBV19	TRBJ1-4	CASSITGAPEKLFF
TRBV6-4	TRBJ2-7	CASSDFGLACEYEQYF
TRBV7-9	TRBJ1-1	CASSPTSEAFF
TRBV7-2	TRBJ1-1	CASSRDLDTEAFF
TRBV6-5	TRBJ2-1	CASSYSKLAGVNEQFF
TRBV19	TRBJ1-5	CASSGGTGRSNQPQHF
TRBV27	TRBJ1-1	CASSSATGQGIMNTEAFF
TRBV9	TRBJ2-2	CASSVNTLNTGELFF
TRBV7-9	TRBJ1-3	CASSLALLRNTIYF
TRBV5-1	TRBJ2-2	CASSEGLPTTGELFF
TRBV7-6	TRBJ2-1	CASSTTSGSYNEQFF
TRBV30	TRBJ1-6	CAWRAEYNSPLHF
TRBV19	TRBJ2-1	CASNQLAGVMNEQFF
TRBV27	TRBJ1-2	CASSPQGWYGYTF
TRBV21-1	TRBJ1-2	CASSKEGAGVGYTF